This TCR beta chain was recorded in a study of PD-1 blockade in classical Hodgkin lymphoma. General observations from the study: A significant rise in TCR diversity by C4D1 was seen for CD4+ but not CD8+ cells.

In the case of this clone: What it binds is unknown.

Relapses following autologous stem cell transplantation were seen in all patients, with brentuximab vedotin exposure varying. The CDR3 sequence is 16 residues long. Trimming stripped 8 bases from V and 7 bases from J, with 26 bases between. From germline, CDR1 is MNHEY and CDR2 SMNVEV (reference sequence). TCRdb's copy holds only in-frame clones and misses some; the assay was immunoSEQ multiplex PCR. The table shows roughly 50,000 clones, with 65% to 85% occurring only once. This rearrangement joins TRBV27 to TRBJ1-2, with a possible D match to TRBD1 (5 bases). This receptor was obtained from a human donor with classical Hodgkin lymphoma. Sequencing was performed on peripheral blood mononuclear cells (PBMCs), taken at baseline. The CDR3 nucleotides read TGTGCCAGCTCTAAATTGGGGGGTGGGCGTGATGGTGGCTACACCTTC. This gives the protein CASSKLGGGRDGGYTF.